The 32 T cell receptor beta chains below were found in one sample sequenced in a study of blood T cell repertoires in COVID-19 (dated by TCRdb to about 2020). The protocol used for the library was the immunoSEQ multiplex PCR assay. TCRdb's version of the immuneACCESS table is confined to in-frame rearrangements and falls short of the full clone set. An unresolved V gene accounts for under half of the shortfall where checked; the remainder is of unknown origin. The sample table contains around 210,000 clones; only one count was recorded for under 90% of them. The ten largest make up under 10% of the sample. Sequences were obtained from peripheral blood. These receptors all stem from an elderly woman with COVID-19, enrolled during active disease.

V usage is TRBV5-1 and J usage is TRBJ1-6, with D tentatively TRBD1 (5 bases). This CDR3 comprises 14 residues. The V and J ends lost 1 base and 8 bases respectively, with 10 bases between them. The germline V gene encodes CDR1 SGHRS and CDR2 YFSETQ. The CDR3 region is CASSLSGGDSPLHF. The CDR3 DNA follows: TGCGCCAGCAGCTTGAGTGGGGGGGATTCACCCCTCCACTTT.

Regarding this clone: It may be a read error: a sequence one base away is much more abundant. CDR3 residues: CASRFGGGTEAFF. CDR3 DNA sequence: TGTGCCAGCAGATTTGGGGGGGGCACTGAAGCTTTCTTT. The J gene is TRBJ1-1, the V gene TRBV5-8, with D tentatively TRBD1 (5 bases). CDR1 and CDR2 (germline): SGHTS, YDEGEE. V was shortened by 5 bases and J by 4 bases, with 12 bases between the two germline ends. This CDR3 has 13 residues.

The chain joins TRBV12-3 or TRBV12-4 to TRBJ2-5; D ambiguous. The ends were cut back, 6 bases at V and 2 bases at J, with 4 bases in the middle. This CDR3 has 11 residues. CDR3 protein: CASSQQETQYF. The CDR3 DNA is TGTGCCAGCAGCCAGCAAGAGACCCAGTACTTC.

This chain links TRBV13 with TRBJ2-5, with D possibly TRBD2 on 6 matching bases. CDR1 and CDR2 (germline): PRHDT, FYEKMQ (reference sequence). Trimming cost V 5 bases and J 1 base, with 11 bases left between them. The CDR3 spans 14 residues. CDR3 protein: CASSLGLTQETQYF. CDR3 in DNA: TGTGCCAGCAGCCTCGGACTAACCCAAGAGACCCAGTACTTC.

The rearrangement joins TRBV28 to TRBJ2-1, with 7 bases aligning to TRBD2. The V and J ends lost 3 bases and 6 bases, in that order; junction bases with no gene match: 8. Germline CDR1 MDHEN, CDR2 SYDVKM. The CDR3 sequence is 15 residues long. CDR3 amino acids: CASSLGSTSRNEQFF. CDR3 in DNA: TGTGCCAGCAGTTTGGGGTCGACTAGCCGCAATGAGCAGTTCTTC.

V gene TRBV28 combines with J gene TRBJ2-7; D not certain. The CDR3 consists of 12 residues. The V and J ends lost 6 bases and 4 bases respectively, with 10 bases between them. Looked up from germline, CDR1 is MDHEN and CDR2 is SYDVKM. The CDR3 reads CASRGDRYEQYF. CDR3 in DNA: TGTGCCAGCAGGGGCGACCGATACGAGCAGTACTTC.

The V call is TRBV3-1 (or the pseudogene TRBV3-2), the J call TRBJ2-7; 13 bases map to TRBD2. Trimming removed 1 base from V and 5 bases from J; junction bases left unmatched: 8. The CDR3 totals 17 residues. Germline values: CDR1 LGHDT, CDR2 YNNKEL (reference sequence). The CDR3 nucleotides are TGTGCCAGCAGCCAAGGCTCCGGACTAGCGGGAGTCCACGAGCAGTACTTC. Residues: CASSQGSGLAGVHEQYF.

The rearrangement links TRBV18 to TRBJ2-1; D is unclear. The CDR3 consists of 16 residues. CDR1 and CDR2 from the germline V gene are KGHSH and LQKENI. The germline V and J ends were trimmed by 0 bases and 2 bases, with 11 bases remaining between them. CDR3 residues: CASSPPSQFAYNEQFF. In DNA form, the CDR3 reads TGTGCCAGCTCACCACCGTCCCAGTTCGCCTACAATGAGCAGTTCTTC.

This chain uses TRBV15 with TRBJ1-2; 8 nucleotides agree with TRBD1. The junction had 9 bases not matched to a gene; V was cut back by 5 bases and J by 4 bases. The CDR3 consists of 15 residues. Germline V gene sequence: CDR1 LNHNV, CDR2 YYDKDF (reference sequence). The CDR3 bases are TGTGCCACCAGCGCTCGGCAGGGGGCAGGCTATGGCTACACCTTC. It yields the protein CATSARQGAGYGYTF.

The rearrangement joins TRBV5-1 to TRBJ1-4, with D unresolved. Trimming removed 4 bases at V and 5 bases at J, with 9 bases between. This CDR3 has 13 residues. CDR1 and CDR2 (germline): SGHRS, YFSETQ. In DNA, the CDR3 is TGCGCCAGCAGCCCCAGTGTAAATGAAAAACTGTTTTTT. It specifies CASSPSVNEKLFF.

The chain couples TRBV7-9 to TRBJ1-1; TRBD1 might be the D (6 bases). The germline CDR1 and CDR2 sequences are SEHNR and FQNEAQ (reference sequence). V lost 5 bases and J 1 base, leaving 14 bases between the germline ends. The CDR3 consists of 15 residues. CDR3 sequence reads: CASSPSGAGNTEAFF. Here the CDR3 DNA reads TGTGCCAGCAGCCCTTCAGGGGCCGGGAACACTGAAGCTTTCTTT.

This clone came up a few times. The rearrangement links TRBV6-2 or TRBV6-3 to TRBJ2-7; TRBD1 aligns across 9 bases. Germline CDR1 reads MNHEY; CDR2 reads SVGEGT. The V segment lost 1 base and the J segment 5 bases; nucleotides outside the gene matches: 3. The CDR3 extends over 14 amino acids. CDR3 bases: TGTGCCAGCAGTTACTGGGGACAGGGCCACGAGCAGTACTTC. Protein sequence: CASSYWGQGHEQYF.

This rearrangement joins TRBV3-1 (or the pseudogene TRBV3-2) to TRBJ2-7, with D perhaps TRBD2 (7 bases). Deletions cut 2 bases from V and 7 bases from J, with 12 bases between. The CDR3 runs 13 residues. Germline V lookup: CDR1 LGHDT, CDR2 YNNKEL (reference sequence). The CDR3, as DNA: TGTGCCAGCAGCCAAAGGGGGGGGATAGAGCAGTACTTC. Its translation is CASSQRGGIEQYF.

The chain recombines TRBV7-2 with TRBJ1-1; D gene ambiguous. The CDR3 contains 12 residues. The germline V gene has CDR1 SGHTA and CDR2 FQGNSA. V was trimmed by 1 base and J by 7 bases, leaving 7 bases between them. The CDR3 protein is CASSLVAIEAFF. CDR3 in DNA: TGTGCCAGCAGCTTAGTGGCAATTGAAGCTTTCTTT.

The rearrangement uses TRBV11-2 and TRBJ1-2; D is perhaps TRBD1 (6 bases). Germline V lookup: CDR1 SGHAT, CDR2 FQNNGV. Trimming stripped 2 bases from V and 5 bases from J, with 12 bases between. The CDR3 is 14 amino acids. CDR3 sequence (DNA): TGTGCCAGCAGCTTATACAGGGCAGGATATGGCTACACCTTC. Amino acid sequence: CASSLYRAGYGYTF.

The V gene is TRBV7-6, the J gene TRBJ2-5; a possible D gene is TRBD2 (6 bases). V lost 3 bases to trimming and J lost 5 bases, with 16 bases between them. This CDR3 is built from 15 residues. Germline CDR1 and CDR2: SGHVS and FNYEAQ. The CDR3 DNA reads TGTGCCAGCAGCTTGGGGCCTAGTGCGGGGGAGACCCAGTACTTC. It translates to CASSLGPSAGETQYF. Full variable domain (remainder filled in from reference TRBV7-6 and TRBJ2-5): GAGVSQSPRYKVTKRGQDVALRCDPISGHVSLYWYRQALGQGPEFLTYFNYEAQQDKSGLPNDRFSAERPEGSISTLTIQRTEQRDSAMYRCASSLGPSAGETQYFGPGTRLLVL.

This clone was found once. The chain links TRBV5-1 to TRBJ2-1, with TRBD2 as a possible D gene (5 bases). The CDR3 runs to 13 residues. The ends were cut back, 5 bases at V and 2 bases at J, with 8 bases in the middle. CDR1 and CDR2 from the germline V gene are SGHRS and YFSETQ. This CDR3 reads CASRKAAYNEQFF. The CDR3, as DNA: TGCGCCAGCAGGAAAGCGGCCTACAATGAGCAGTTCTTC.

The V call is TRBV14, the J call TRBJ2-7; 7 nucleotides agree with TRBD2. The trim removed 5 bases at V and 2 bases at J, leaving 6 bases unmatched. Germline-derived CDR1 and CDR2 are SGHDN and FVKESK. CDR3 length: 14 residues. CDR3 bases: TGTGCCAGCAGCTTTGGACTAGGCCCCTACGAGCAGTACTTC. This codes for CASSFGLGPYEQYF.

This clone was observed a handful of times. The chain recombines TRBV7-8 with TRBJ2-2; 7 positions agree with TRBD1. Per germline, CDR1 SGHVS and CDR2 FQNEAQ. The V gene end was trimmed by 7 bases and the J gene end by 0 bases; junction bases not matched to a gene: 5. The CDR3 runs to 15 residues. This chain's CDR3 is CASNRQGSNTGELFF. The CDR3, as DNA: TGTGCCAGCAACCGACAGGGCTCGAACACCGGGGAGCTGTTTTTT.

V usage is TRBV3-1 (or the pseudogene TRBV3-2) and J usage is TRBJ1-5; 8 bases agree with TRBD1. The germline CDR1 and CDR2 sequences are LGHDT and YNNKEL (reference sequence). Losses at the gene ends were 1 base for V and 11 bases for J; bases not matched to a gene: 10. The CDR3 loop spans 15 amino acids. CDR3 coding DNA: TGTGCCAGCAGCCAAGGTGGGACAGGTGGAAGGTCCCAGCATTTT. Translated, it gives CASSQGGTGGRSQHF.

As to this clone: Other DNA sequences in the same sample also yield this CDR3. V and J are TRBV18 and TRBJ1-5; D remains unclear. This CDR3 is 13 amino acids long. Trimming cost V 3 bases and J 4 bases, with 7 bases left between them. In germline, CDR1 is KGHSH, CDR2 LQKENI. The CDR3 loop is CASSPSGNQPQHF. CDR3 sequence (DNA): TGTGCCAGCTCACCGTCGGGAAATCAGCCCCAGCATTTT.

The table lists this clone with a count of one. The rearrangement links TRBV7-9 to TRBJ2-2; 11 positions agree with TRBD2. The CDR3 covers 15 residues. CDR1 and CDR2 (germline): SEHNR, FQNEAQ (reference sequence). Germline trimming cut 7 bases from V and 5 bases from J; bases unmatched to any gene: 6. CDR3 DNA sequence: TGTGCCAGCATCGGGACTAGCGGAGGGACCGGGGAGCTGTTTTTT. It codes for CASIGTSGGTGELFF.

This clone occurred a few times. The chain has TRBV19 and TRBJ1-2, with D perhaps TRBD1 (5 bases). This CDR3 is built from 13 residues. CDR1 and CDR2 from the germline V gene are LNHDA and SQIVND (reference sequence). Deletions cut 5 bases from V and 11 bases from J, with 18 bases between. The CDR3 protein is CASSPKGRLGYTF. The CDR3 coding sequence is TGTGCCAGTAGTCCAAAGGGGCGCTTAGGGTACACCTTC.

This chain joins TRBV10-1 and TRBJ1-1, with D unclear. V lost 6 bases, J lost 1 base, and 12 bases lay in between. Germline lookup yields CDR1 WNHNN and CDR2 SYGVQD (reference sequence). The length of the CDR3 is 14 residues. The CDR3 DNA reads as TGCGCCAGCAGCCAGGACTCGACGAACACTGAAGCTTTCTTT. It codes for CASSQDSTNTEAFF.

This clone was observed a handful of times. Here the CDR3 reads CASRNPSGVTDTQYF. The DNA of the CDR3 is TGTGCCAGCAGAAACCCTAGCGGTGTCACAGATACGCAGTATTTT. The J gene is TRBJ2-3, the V gene TRBV28; 7 nucleotides agree with TRBD2. With V trimmed by 6 bases and J by 2 bases, 8 bases remained unmatched. This CDR3 has 15 amino acids. Germline CDR1 MDHEN, CDR2 SYDVKM.

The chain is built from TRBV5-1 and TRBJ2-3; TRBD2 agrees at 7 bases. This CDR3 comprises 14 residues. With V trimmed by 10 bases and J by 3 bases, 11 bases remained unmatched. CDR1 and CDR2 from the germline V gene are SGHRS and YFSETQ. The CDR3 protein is CACTPGGGTDTQYF. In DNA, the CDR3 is TGCGCCTGCACCCCAGGCGGGGGTACAGATACGCAGTATTTT.

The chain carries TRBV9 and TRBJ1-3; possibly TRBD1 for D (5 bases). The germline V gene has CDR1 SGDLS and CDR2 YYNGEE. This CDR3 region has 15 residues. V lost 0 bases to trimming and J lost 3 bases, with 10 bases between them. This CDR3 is CASSVGGGDGNTIYF. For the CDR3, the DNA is TGTGCCAGCAGCGTAGGTGGGGGGGATGGAAACACCATATATTTT.

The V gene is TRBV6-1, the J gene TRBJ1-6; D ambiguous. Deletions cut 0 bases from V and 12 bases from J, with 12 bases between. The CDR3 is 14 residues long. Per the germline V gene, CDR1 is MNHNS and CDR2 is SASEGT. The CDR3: CASSEAISSRPLHF. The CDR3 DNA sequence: TGTGCCAGCAGTGAAGCGATAAGTTCGCGACCCCTCCACTTT.

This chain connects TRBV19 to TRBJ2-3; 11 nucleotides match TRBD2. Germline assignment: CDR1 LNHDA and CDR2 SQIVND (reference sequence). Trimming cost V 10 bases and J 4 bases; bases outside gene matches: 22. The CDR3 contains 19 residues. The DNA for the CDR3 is TGTGCCACCCGCGCGAATAGCGGGAGGGGAGGGGGCCCACCAGATACGCAGTATTTT. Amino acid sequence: CATRANSGRGGGPPDTQYF.

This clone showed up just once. The CDR3 here is CASSYPGLGYTF. The CDR3 DNA sequence: TGTGCCAGCAGTTATCCGGGACTTGGCTACACCTTC. This chain connects TRBV6-5 to TRBJ1-2; tentative D call: TRBD1 (5 bases). Trimming stripped 3 bases from V and 7 bases from J, with 9 bases between. The CDR3 is 12 amino acids. CDR1 and CDR2 (germline): MNHEY, SVGAGI.

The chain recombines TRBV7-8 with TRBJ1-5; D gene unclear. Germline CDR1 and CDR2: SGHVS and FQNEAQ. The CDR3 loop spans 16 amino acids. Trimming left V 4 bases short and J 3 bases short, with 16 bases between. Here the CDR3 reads CASSSSGLSANQPQHF. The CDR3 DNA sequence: TGTGCCAGCAGCTCGTCAGGACTTTCGGCCAATCAGCCCCAGCATTTT. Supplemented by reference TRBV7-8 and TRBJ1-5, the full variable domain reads GAGVSQSPRYKVAKRGQDVALRCDPISGHVSLFWYQQALGQGPEFLTYFQNEAQLDKSGLPSDRFFAERPEGSVSTLKIQRTQQEDSAVYLCASSSSGLSANQPQHFGDGTRLSIL.

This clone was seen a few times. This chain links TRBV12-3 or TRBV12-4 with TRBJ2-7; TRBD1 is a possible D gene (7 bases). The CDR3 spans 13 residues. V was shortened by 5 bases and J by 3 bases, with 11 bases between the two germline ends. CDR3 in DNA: TGTGCCAGCAGTGCAGGGGGGATCTACGAGCAGTACTTC. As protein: CASSAGGIYEQYF.